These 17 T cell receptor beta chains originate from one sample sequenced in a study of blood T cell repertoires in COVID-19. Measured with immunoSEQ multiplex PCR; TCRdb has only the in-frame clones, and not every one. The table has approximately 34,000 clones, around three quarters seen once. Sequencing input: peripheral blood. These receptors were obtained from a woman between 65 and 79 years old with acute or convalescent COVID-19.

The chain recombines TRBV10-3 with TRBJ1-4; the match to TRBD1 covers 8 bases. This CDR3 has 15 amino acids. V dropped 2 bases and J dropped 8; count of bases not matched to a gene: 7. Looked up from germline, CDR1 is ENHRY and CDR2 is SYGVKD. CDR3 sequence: CAISERAGGHEKLFF. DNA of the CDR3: TGTGCCATCAGTGAGCGGGCAGGGGGCCACGAAAAACTGTTTTTT.

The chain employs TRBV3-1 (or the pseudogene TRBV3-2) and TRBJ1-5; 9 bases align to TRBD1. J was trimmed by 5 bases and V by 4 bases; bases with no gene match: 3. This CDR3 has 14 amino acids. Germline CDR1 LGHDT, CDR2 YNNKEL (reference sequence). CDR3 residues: CASSPGTGHQPQHF. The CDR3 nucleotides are TGTGCCAGCAGCCCCGGGACAGGGCATCAGCCCCAGCATTTT.

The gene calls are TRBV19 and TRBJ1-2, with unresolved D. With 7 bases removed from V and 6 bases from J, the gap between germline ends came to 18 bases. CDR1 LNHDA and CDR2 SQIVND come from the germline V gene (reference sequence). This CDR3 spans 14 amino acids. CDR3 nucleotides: TGTGCCAGTAAAATAGGAGCCTCCCCTGATGGCTACACCTTC. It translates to CASKIGASPDGYTF.

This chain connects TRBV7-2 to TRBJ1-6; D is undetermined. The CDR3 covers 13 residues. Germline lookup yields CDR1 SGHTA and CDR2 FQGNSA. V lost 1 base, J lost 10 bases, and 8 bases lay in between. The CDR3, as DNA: TGTGCCAGCAGCTTAGATCCCGGGTCACCCCTCCACTTT. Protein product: CASSLDPGSPLHF.

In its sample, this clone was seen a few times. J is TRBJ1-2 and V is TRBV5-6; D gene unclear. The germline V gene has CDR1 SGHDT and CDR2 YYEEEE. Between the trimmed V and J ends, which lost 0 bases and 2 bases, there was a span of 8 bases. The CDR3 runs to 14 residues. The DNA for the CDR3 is TGTGCCAGCAGCTTGGGACGGCGGAACTATGGCTACACCTTC. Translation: CASSLGRRNYGYTF.

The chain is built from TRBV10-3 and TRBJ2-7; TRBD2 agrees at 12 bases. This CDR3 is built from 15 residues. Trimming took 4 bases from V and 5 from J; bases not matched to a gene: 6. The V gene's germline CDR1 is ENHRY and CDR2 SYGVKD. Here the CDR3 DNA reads TGTGCCATCAGTGGGGCTAGCGGGAGGGCCCACGAGCAGTACTTC. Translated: CAISGASGRAHEQYF.

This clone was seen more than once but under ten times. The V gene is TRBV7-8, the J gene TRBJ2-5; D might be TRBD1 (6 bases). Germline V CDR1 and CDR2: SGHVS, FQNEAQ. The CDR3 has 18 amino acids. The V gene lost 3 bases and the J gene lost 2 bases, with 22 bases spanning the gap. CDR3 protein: CASSFPGQLKEGQETQYF. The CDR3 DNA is TGTGCCAGCAGCTTTCCAGGACAGCTAAAAGAAGGTCAAGAGACCCAGTACTTC.

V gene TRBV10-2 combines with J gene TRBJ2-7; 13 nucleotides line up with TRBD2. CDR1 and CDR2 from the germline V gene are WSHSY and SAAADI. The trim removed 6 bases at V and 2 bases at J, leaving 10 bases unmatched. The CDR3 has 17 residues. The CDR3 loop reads CASSGVRGLAGAYEQYF. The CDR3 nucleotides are TGCGCCAGCAGCGGAGTCCGCGGACTAGCGGGGGCCTACGAGCAGTACTTC.

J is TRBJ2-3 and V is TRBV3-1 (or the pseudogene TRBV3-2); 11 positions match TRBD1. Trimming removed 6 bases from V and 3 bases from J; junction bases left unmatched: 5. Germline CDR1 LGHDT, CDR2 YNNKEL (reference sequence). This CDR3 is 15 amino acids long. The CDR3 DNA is TGTGCCAGCAGTTGGGGACAGGGGGGAACAGATACGCAGTATTTT. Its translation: CASSWGQGGTDTQYF.

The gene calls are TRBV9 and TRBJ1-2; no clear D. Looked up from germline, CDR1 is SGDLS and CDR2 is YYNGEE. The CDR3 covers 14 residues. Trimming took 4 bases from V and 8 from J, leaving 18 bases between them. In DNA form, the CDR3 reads TGTGCCAGCAGCTCCCCCGGGCGGGCTGGCGGCTACACCTTC. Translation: CASSSPGRAGGYTF.

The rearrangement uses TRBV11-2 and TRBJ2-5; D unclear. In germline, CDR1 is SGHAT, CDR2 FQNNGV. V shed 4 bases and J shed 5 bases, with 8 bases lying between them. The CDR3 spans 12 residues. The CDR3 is CASSSSGETQYF. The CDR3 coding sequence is TGTGCCAGCAGCTCGTCCGGGGAGACCCAGTACTTC.

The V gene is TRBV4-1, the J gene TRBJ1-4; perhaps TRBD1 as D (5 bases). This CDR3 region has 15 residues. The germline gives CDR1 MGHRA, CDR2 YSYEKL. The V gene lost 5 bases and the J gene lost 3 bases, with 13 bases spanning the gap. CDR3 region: CASSDRGSANEKLFF. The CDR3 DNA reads TGCGCCAGCAGCGACCGGGGGTCGGCTAATGAAAAACTGTTTTTT.

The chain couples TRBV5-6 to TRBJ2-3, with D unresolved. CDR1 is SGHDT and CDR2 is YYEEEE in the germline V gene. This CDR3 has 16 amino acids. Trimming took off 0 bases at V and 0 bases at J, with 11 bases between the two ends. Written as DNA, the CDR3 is TGTGCCAGCAGCTTGGCCTTAAATCCCAGCACAGATACGCAGTATTTT. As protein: CASSLALNPSTDTQYF.

Here the CDR3 reads CASSLQGLNTEAFF. The CDR3 DNA sequence: TGTGCCAGCAGCTTACAGGGCCTGAACACTGAAGCTTTCTTT. The chain joins TRBV7-9 to TRBJ1-1; tentatively, D is TRBD1 (5 bases). Germline loops: CDR1 SEHNR, CDR2 FQNEAQ (reference sequence). With 2 bases removed from V and 0 bases from J, the gap between germline ends came to 7 bases. The CDR3 contains 14 residues.

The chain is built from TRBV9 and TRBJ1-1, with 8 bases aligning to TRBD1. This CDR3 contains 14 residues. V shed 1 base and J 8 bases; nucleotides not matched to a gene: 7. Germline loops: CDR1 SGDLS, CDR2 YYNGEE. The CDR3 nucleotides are TGTGCCAGCAGCGTAAGGACAGGGACCATCGAAGCTTTCTTT. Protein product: CASSVRTGTIEAFF.

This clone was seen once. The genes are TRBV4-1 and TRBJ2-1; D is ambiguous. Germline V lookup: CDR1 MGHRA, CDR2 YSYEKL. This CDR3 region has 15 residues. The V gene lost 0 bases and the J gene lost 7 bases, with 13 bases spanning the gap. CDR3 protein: CASSQDSWSRNEQFF. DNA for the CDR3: TGCGCCAGCAGCCAAGATAGTTGGTCACGGAATGAGCAGTTCTTC.

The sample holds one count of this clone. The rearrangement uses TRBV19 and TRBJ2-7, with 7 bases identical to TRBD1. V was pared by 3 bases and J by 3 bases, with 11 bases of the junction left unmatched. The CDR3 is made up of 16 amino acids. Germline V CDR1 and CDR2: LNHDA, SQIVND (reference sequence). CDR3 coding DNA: TGTGCCAGTAGTATTCAACCTCCGGGACAGTACTACGAGCAGTACTTC. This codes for CASSIQPPGQYYEQYF.